The TCR beta chain under discussion was sequenced for a study of T cells after yellow fever vaccination. One entry per CDR3 protein results from TCRdb running MiXCR on the 5' RACE reads. Here the sample spans approximately 610,000 distinct CDR3 sequences, around a sixth being singletons. The source of this sequence is a man aged 18 to 30 who received the YFV17D yellow fever vaccine. The sequencing used PBMCs, collected around 5 days after the first yellow fever vaccination.

CDR3 loop: CSAFKRGQSKETQYF. The DNA for the CDR3 is TGCAGTGCTTTCAAGCGGGGACAGAGCAAAGAGACCCAGTACTTC. The chain couples TRBV20-1 to TRBJ2-5; D may be TRBD1 or TRBD2 (7 bases each). This CDR3 contains 15 residues. V was clipped by 5 bases and J by 3 bases, with 19 bases between them. CDR1 is DFQATT and CDR2 is SNEGSKA in the germline V gene (reference sequence).